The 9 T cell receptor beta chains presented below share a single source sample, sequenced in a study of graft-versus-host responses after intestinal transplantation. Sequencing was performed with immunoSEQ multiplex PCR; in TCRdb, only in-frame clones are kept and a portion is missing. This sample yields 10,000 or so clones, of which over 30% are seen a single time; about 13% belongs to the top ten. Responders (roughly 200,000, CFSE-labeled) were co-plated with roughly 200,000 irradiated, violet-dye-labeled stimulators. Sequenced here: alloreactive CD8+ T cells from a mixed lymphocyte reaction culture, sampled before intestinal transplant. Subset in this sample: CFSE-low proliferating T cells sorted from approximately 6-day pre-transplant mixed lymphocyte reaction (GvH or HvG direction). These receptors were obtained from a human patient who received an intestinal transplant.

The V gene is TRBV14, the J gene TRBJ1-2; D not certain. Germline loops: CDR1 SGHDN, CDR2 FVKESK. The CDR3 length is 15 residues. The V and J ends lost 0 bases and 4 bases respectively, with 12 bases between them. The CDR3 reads CASSQDRRGGYGYTF. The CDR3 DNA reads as TGTGCCAGCAGCCAAGATAGGCGGGGAGGCTATGGCTACACCTTC.

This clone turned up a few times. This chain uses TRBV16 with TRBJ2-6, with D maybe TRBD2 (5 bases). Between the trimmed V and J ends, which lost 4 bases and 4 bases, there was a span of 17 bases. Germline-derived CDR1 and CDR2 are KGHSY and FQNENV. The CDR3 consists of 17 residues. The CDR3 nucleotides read TGTGCCAGCAGCCCCTTCCCGGCGGGTACAGGGGCCAACGTCCTGACTTTC. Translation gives CASSPFPAGTGANVLTF.

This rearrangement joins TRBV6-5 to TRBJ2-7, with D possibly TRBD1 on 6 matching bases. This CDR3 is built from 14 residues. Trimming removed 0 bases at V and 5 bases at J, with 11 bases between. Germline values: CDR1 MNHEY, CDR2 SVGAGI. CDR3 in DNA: TGTGCCAGCAGTTACTCTCGATACAGGGACGAGCAGTACTTC. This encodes CASSYSRYRDEQYF.

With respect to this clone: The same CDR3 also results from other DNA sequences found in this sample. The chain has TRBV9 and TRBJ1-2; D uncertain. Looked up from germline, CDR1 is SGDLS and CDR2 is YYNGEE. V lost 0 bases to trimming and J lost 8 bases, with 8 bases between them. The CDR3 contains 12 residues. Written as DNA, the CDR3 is TGTGCCAGCAGCGTAGACGGCGGCGGCTACACCTTC. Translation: CASSVDGGGYTF.

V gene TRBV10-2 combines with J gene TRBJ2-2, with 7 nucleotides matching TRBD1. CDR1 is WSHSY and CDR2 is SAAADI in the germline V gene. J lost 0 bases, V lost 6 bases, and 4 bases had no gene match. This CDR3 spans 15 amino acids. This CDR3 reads CASRDRTSNTGELFF. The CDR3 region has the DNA TGCGCCAGCAGGGACAGGACCTCGAACACCGGGGAGCTGTTTTTT.

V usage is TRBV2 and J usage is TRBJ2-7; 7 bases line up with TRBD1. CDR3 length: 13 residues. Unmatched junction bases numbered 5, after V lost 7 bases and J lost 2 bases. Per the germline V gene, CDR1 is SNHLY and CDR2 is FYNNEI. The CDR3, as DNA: TGTGCCAGCACCGGGACAGAGGCCTACGAGCAGTACTTC. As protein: CASTGTEAYEQYF.

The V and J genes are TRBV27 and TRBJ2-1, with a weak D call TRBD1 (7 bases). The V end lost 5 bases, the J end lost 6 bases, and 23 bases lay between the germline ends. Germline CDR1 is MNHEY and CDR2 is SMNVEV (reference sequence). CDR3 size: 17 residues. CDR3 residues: CASSPTGVLLGGNEQFF. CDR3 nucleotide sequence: TGTGCCAGCAGTCCAACAGGGGTTCTTCTGGGGGGCAATGAGCAGTTCTTC.

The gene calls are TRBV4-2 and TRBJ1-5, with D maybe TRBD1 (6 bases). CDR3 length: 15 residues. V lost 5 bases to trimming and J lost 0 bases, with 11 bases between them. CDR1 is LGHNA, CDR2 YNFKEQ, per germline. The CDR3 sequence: CASSLEQGSNQPQHF. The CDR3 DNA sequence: TGTGCCAGCAGCTTGGAACAGGGTAGCAATCAGCCCCAGCATTTT.

The CDR3 bases are TGTGCCAGCAGCCCGGAAGGACTAGCGGGTATCTACAATGAGCAGTTCTTC. Encoded protein: CASSPEGLAGIYNEQFF. V gene TRBV13 combines with J gene TRBJ2-1; TRBD2 agrees at 11 bases. V shed 5 bases, J shed 3 bases, and the junction held 9 bases outside the gene matches. This CDR3 region has 17 residues. The germline V gene has CDR1 PRHDT and CDR2 FYEKMQ (reference sequence).